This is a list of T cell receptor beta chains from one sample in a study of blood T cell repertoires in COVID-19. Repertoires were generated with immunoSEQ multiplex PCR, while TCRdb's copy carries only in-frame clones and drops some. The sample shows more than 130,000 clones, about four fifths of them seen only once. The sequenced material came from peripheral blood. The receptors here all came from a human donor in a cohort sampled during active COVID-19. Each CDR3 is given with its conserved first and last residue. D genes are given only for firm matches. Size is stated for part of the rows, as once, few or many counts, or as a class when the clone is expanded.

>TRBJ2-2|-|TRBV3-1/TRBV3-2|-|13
TGTGCCAGCAGCCAAACGAGCACCGGGGAGCTGTTTTTT
CASSQTSTGELFF
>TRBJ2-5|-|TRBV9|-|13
TGTGCCAGCCAGGGGCACGGAGAAGAGACCCAGTACTTC
CASQGHGEETQYF
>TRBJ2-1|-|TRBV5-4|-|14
TGTGCCAGCAGCTCATATAGCGTATACAATGAGCAGTTCTTC
CASSSYSVYNEQFF
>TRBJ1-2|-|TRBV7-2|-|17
TGTGCCAGCAGCTTAGCGCGGTCTACGGGGCGGGGAAAGGGCTACACCTTC
CASSLARSTGRGKGYTF
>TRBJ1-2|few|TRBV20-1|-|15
TGCAGTGCTAGTTTTGAAGCCAACTTTAACTATGGCTACACCTTC
CSASFEANFNYGYTF
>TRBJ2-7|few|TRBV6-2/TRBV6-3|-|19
TGTGCCAGCAGTTCTCCACCCCCCTTACAGGCCCGGAGCTCCTACGAGCAGTACTTC
CASSSPPPLQARSSYEQYF
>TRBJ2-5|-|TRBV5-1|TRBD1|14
TGCGCCAGCAGCGTCACAGGGGGCGTGGAGACCCAGTACTTC
CASSVTGGVETQYF
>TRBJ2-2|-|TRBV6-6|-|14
TGTGCCAGCACCAACGGAGCAAACACCGGGGAGCTGTTTTTT
CASTNGANTGELFF
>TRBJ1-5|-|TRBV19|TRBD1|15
TGTGCCAGTAGTAGGAGGACAGGGGAATTCGAGCCCCAGCATTTT
CASSRRTGEFEPQHF
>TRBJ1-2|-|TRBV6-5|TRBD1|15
TGTGCCAGCAGTTACTCTGGGACAGGGGGTTCTGGCTACACCTTC
CASSYSGTGGSGYTF
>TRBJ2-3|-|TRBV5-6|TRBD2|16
TGTGCCAGCAGCTCATCTCCGGGACTAGCTGTAGATACGCAGTATTTT
CASSSSPGLAVDTQYF
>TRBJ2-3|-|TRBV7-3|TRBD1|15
TGTGCCAGCAGCCTCGGGACAGCTAGCACAGATACGCAGTATTTT
CASSLGTASTDTQYF
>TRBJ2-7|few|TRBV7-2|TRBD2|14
TGTGCCAGCAGGGGCGGGGGTTCCCCGTACGAGCAGTACTTC
CASRGGGSPYEQYF
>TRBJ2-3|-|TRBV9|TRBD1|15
TGTGCCAGCAGCGTAGCCCCAGGGGGAGCAGATACGCAGTATTTT
CASSVAPGGADTQYF
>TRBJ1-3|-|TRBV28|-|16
TGTGCCAGCAGTGGCGGGACCGCTGCTGATTGGAACACCATATATTTT
CASSGGTAADWNTIYF
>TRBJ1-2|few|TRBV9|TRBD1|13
TGTGCCAGCAGCGCCGAGCAGGGGGATGGCTACACCTTC
CASSAEQGDGYTF
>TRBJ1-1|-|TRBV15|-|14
TGTGCCACCAGCAGAGGACACAAGAACACTGAAGCTTTCTTT
CATSRGHKNTEAFF
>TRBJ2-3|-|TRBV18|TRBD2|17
TGTGCCAGCCGCACGACTAGCGGGGGGCCAGGGGCAGATACGCAGTATTTT
CASRTTSGGPGADTQYF
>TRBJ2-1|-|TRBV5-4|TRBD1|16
TGTGCCAGCAGCTTGGAGGGACAGATCTCCTACAATGAGCAGTTCTTC
CASSLEGQISYNEQFF
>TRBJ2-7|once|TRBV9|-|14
TGTGCCAGCAGCGTAAGGCATACAGACTACGAGCAGTACTTC
CASSVRHTDYEQYF
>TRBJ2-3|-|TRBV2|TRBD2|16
TGTGCCAGCAGGGAGACTAGCGGGGCGCCCACAGATACGCAGTATTTT
CASRETSGAPTDTQYF
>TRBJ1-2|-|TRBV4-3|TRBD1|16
TGCGCCAGCAGCCAAGATCCGACAGGGGCTAACTATGGCTACACCTTC
CASSQDPTGANYGYTF
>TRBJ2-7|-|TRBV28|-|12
TGTGTAGCAGGGTTGAGCTCCTACGAGCAGTACTTC
CVAGLSSYEQYF
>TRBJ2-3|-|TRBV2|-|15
TGTGCCAGCAGTTACGGGACATTGAGCACAGATACGCAGTATTTT
CASSYGTLSTDTQYF
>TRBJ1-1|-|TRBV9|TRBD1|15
TGTGCCAGCAGCTCAAACCCACAGGGGGTCACTGAAGCTTTCTTT
CASSSNPQGVTEAFF
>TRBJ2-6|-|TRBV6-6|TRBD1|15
TGTGCCAGCAGCCCCAGGGGGCGTGGGGCCAACGTCCTGACTTTC
CASSPRGRGANVLTF
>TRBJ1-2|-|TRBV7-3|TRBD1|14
TGTGCCAGCAGCCCGGGGACAGGGACCTATGGCTACACCTTC
CASSPGTGTYGYTF
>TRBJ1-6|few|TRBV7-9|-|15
TGTGCCAGCAGCCTCTTACAGGGTGGAAATTCACCCCTCCACTTT
CASSLLQGGNSPLHF
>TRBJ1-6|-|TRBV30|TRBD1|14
TGTGCCTGGGGACCGGGACAGGCGAATTCACCCCTCCACTTT
CAWGPGQANSPLHF
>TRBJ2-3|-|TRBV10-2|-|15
TGCGCCAGCAGTGAGTCGGAGAGCCCCACGGATACGCAGTATTTT
CASSESESPTDTQYF
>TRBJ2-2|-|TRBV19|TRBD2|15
TGTGCCAGTAGTAGGGGGGGAATTCACACCGGGGAGCTGTTTTTT
CASSRGGIHTGELFF
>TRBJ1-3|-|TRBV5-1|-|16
TGCGCCAGCAGTGCCGACAGACCTTCCTCTGGAAACACCATATATTTT
CASSADRPSSGNTIYF
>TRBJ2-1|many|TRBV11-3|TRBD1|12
TGTGCCAGCAGTCAGACAGGGTTTGAGCAGTTCTTC
CASSQTGFEQFF
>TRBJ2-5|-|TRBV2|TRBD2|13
TGTGCCAGTAGCGGGGGGCCATTGGAGACCCAGTACTTC
CASSGGPLETQYF
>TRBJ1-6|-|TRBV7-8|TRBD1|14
TGTGCCAGCAGCTTAGCGAGGGGGCTCGGACCCCTCCACTTT
CASSLARGLGPLHF